This TCR beta chain was documented in a study of blood T cell repertoires in COVID-19. On the study more broadly: Samples came from the United States, Italy and Spain, spanning acute and convalescent COVID-19. From T cells, B-cell-depleted T cells, or PBMCs came the material, which was cDNA or gDNA.

As processed by the authors: The assay estimated nucleated cells by amplifying reference gene primers. Sequencing used immunoSEQ multiplex PCR; TCRdb keeps in-frame clones, though not all of them. The D gene and trimming were derived from the DNA, and the V and J assignments and clone size from that table. The repertoire holds tens of thousands of clones, 84% seen once, with around a quarter in the top ten. CDR1 MNHEY and CDR2 SVGEGT come from the germline V gene. Trimming removed 0 bases at V and 5 bases at J, with 16 bases between. CDR3 length equals 16 residues. This chain joins TRBV6-2 or TRBV6-3 and TRBJ2-5; possibly TRBD1 for D (5 bases). The specimen sequenced was peripheral blood. This TCR was recovered from a man aged 55 to 69 with acute or convalescent COVID-19. As DNA, the CDR3 is TGTGCCAGCAGTTACTCAAGAAGCCAGGGATTGGAGACCCAGTACTTC. This translates into CASSYSRSQGLETQYF.